This TCR beta chain was found in a study of spatial heterogeneity in lung cancer. For the study at large: Sequences of the beta chain were consistently detected in greater numbers than alpha-chain sequences. Averaged across combinations, each unique TCR and UMI pairing appeared more than ten times in raw reads, which were uncorrected.

Time point reported: sample taken at primary tumor resection. TCRs were sequenced from unsorted whole RNA of tumor, nontumor lung or PBMC. In the library, each TCR cDNA molecule bore its own unique molecular identifier. Each CDR3 protein is one row after TCRdb ran MiXCR on the 5' RACE reads. The repertoire holds about 48,000 distinct CDR3 sequences, with approximately 5.3% as singletons. Germline CDR1 MNHNS, CDR2 SASEGT. Trimming at V came to 1 base and at J to 12 bases, leaving 6 bases not matched to a gene. The CDR3 contains 12 residues. The receptor comes from a male donor with early-stage non-small cell lung cancer. The specimen comprised PBMCs, sampled at surgery. The chain combines TRBV6-1 with TRBJ2-7, with TRBD2 matching over 7 bases. The CDR3 bases are TGTGCCAGCAGTGAAGGACTAGCCAAACTGTACTTC. As protein: CASSEGLAKLYF.